Described below is a single T cell receptor (beta chain) sequence and its context. Its antigen is unknown. This record belongs to a study of identical twins. Whole-study findings and limits: The more abundant beta clonotypes in cord blood had fewer insertions, and memory repertoires did not show this.

Each CDR3 protein is one row after TCRdb ran MiXCR on the 5' RACE reads. This sample has 750,000 to 950,000 distinct CDR3 sequences, with 10% to 15% found just once. This same sample was also taken into another study, of yellow fever vaccine responses in identical twins. In that study: Convergence reportedly seemed to mark part of the twins' vaccine T cell response, with personalization marking the rest.

The receptor's source is a woman in her late teens or twenties in good health. The source material was PBMCs.

As DNA, the CDR3 is TGTGCCAGCAGTTTATTGCAGGGGTACTACGAGCAGTACTTC. Translated: CASSLLQGYYEQYF. V and J are TRBV28 and TRBJ2-7; TRBD1 might be the D (6 bases). Per germline, CDR1 MDHEN and CDR2 SYDVKM. CDR3 size: 14 residues. V lost 1 base to trimming and J lost 3 bases, with 10 bases between them.